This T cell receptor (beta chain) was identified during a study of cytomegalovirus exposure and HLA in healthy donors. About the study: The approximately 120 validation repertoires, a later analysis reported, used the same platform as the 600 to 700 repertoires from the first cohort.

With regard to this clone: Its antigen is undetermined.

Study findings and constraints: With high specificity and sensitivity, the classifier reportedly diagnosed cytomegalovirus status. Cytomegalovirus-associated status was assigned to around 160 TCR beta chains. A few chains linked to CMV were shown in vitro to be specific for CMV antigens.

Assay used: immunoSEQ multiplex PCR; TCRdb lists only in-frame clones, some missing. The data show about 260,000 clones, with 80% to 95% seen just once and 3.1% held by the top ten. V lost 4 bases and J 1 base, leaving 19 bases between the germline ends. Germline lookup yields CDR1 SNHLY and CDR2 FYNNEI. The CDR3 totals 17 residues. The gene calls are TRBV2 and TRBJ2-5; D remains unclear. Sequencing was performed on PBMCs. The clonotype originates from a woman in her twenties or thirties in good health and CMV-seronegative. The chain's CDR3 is CASSAQGVGAFQETQYF. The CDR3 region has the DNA TGTGCCAGCAGTGCTCAAGGTGTTGGAGCGTTCCAAGAGACCCAGTACTTC.